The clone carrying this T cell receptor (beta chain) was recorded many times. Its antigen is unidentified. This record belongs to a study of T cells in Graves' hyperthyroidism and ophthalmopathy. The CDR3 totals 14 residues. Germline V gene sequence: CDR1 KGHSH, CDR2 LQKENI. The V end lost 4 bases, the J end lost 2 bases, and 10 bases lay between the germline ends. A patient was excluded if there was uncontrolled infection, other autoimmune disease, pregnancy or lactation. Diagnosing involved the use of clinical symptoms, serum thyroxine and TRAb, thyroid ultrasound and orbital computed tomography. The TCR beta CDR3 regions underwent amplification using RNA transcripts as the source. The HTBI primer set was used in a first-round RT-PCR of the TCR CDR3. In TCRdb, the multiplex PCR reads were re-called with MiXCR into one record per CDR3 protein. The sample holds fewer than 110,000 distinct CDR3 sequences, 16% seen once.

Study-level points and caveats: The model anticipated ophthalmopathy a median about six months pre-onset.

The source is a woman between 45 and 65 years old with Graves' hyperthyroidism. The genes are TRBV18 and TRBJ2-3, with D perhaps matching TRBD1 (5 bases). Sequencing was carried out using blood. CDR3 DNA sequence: TGTGCCAGCTCACGCTCAGGGAACACAGATACGCAGTATTTT. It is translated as CASSRSGNTDTQYF.